This TCR beta chain is from a study of blood T cell repertoires in COVID-19 (dated by TCRdb to 2020 to 2022). Regarding the complete study: Collaborator samples came from the United States, Italy and Spain and covered acute and convalescent phases of COVID-19. The prospective study material was composed of cDNA or gDNA derived from T cells, B-cell-depleted T cells, or PBMCs. Subjects who had been exposed to COVID-19, were actively infected with it, or had recovered from it provided the deeply sampled blood TCRbeta repertoires that made up the dataset. The repertoires were released in a freely available public database intended as a resource for research on the immune response to SARS-CoV-2. The samples were drawn from two sources: the first 160 participants of the ongoing ImmuneRACE study, and over 1,000 subjects contributed by 6 global collaborators. A de-identified subject ID, COVID-19 status, age in years and sex were almost always included in the sample metadata. HLA class I and class II types, where available, came from metadata supplied by the sample provider rather than from assay-based typing. General conclusions and limits of the study: The quantity of clinical and demographic metadata differed by source and by participant and was supplied without curation.

TCRbeta CDR3 regions were amplified from genomic DNA by means of the immunoSEQ Assay, a bias-controlled multiplex PCR. The authors' pipeline ran thus. The number of nucleated cells in each sample was estimated from the amplification of reference gene primers within the assay. Sequence reads were collapsed and filtered to measure the absolute abundance of every unique TCRbeta CDR3 rearrangement. For each sample, productive Simpson clonality was calculated as the square root of Simpson's diversity index across productive rearrangements. The immuneACCESS repertoire file appears here via TCRdb, limited to in-frame rearrangements. These files lack a portion of the clones; in checked studies, under half of the deficit traces to unresolved V genes, and the cause of the others is not known. V and J calls and clone size are those listed in that table; D and trimming were worked out from the DNA. This sample gives under 200,000 clones in total; approximately 84% of them show up just once. About 14% of the sample is taken by the ten largest.

In regard to this clone: Its antigen is unknown. Base qualities were left out, and no much larger clone turns up one base away.

V loses 4 bases, J loses 6 bases, and the germline ends lie 12 bases apart. For CDR1 and CDR2, the germline V gene lists SGHTA and FQGTGA. The CDR3 covers 13 residues, taking in both the cysteine and the phenylalanine. CDR3 DNA is the only sequence kept; it has 39 bases, read in frame from the first base. Collaborating institutions collected whole blood in K2EDTA tubes following their own protocols. For TCRbeta analysis, collaborator samples were shipped as frozen whole blood, as isolated PBMCs, or as DNA extracted from either sample type. This TCR derives from a young man with active or convalescent COVID-19. Input material: peripheral blood. The chain was built from TRBV7-3 and TRBJ1-2, with a tentative D gene TRBD1 over 6 matching bases. The DNA reads as follows: TGTGCCAGCAGCTCCTACACAGGGAATGGCTACACCTTC. It is translated as CASSSYTGNGYTF.